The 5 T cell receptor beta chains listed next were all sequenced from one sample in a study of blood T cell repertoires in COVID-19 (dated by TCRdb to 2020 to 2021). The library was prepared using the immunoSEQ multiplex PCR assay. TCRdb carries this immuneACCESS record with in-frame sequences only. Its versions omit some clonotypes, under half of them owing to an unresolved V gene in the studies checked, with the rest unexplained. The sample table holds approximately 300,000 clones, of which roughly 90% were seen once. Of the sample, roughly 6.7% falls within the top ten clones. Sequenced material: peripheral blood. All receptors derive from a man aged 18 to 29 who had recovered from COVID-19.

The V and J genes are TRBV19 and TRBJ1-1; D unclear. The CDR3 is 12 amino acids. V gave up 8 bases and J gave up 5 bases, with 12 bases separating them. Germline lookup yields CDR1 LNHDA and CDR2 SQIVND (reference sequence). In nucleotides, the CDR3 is TGTGCCAGTGGCACCCCGCGGACTGAAGCTTTCTTT. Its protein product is CASGTPRTEAFF.

The CDR3 protein is CASSDQGYEAFF. The DNA for the CDR3 is TGTGCCAGCAGCGACCAGGGGTATGAAGCTTTCTTT. The chain combines TRBV9 with TRBJ1-1; the D gene is possibly TRBD1 (6 bases). The length of the CDR3 is 12 residues. Per germline, CDR1 SGDLS and CDR2 YYNGEE. Trimming stripped 3 bases from V and 7 bases from J, with 10 bases between. Together with reference TRBV9 and TRBJ1-1, the CDR3 gives the full variable domain: DSGVTQTPKHLITATGQRVTLRCSPRSGDLSVYWYQQSLDQGLQFLIQYYNGEERAKGNILERFSAQQFPDLHSELNLSSLELGDSALYFCASSDQGYEAFFGQGTRLTVV.

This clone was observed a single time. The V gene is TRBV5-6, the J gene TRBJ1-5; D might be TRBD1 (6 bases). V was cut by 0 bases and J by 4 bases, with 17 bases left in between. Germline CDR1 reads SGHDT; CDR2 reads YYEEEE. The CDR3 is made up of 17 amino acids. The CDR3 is CASSLGYGQGINQPQHF. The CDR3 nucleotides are TGTGCCAGCAGCTTGGGATATGGGCAGGGGATTAATCAGCCCCAGCATTTT.

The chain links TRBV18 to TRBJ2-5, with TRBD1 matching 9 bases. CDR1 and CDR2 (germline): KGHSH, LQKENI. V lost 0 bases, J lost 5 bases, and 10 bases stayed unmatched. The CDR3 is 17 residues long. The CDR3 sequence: CASSPPEGQGPFETQYF. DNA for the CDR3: TGTGCCAGCTCACCACCGGAGGGACAGGGCCCTTTTGAGACCCAGTACTTC.

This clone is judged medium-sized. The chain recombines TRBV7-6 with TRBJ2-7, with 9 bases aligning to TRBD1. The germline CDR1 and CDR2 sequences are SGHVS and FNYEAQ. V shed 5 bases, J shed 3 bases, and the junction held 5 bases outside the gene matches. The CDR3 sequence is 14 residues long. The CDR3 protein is CASSLQGAGYEQYF. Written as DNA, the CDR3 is TGTGCCAGCAGCCTACAGGGGGCCGGCTACGAGCAGTACTTC.